Only a few counts were recorded for the clone carrying this T cell receptor beta chain. This sample was included in a study of blood T cell repertoires in COVID-19. Looking at the study overall: Acute and convalescent COVID-19 specimens originated in the United States, Italy and Spain. In each case, the material was cDNA or gDNA derived from T cells, B-cell-depleted T cells, or PBMCs.

The CDR3 spans 18 residues. The germline V gene encodes CDR1 LGHDT and CDR2 YNNKEL (reference sequence). V gave up 5 bases and J gave up 3 bases; unmatched junction bases: 15. The authors' processing: Estimation of nucleated cell counts was performed using reference gene primer amplification. Only in-frame clones appear in the TCRdb table, and some are missing; sequencing was by immunoSEQ multiplex PCR. The V and J calls and clone size were taken over from that table, and D and trimming were inferred from the DNA. The sample lists about 490,000 clones, roughly 85% occurring once. Material for sequencing was peripheral blood. J is TRBJ1-5 and V is TRBV3-1 (or the pseudogene TRBV3-2); 8 positions agree with TRBD1. This clonotype was obtained from a human donor in a cohort sampled during active COVID-19. This CDR3 reads CASSSERSGTGFNQPQHF. The CDR3 region has the DNA TGTGCCAGCAGCAGTGAAAGATCCGGGACAGGTTTCAATCAGCCCCAGCATTTT.